This T cell receptor beta chain was identified in a study of spatial heterogeneity in lung cancer. Notes on the study in general: Ubiquitous, expanded tumor-derived TCRs were more frequently observed in blood at resection than at follow-up.

From the 5' RACE reads, TCRdb called clonotypes with MiXCR, one entry per CDR3 protein. The sample records about 22,000 distinct CDR3 sequences, about 5.8% being singletons. Time point defined: sample taken at primary tumor resection. The donors were 72 patients with non-small cell lung cancer that was early-stage and untreated. Researchers sequenced whole RNA taken from tumor, nontumor lung or frozen PBMC without sorting. CDR3 length: 12 residues. Per the germline V gene, CDR1 is MNHEY and CDR2 is SVGEGT. V lost 4 bases and J 2 bases, leaving 6 bases between the germline ends. This clonotype occurred many times. Antigen: not known.

The sequence was obtained from a male donor with early-stage non-small cell lung cancer. The specimen comprised PBMCs, sampled at surgery. This rearrangement joins TRBV6-2 or TRBV6-3 to TRBJ2-7; no reliable D call. The CDR3 nucleotides are TGTGCCAGCAGTTCCACAACCTACGAGCAGTACTTC. Translation gives CASSSTTYEQYF.